A selection of T cell receptor beta chains follows, all from one sample in a study of early T cells in non-severe SARS-CoV-2 infection. TCRdb used MiXCR to reprocess the 5' RACE reads, holding one entry per CDR3 protein. The sample consists of more than 65,000 distinct CDR3 sequences, 4.6% of them appearing once. The specimen comprised whole blood, sampled at baseline. All receptors come from an adult who was a healthcare worker with PCR-confirmed SARS-CoV-2 infection or an uninfected control (not recorded which). The donor label of this sample is uncertain. CDR3s include the opening cysteine and the closing phenylalanine or tryptophan. Fields, in order: V gene, J gene, D gene, CDR3 length, CDR3 protein. D genes are given only for firm matches.

TRBV11-3	TRBJ1-1	NA	13	CASSFQVNTEAFF
TRBV28	TRBJ2-1	NA	12	CASSLGLSGQFF
TRBV7-6	TRBJ1-3	NA	15	CTSSVPGRAGNTIYF
TRBV6-2/TRBV6-3	TRBJ2-5	TRBD1	13	CATQGAAGVPQYF
TRBV10-3	TRBJ2-7	TRBD1	13	CASNLDRGIEQYF
TRBV6-2/TRBV6-3	TRBJ1-5	NA	13	CASSWETGQPQHF
TRBV6-5	TRBJ2-2	NA	15	CASSPGGLRTGELFF
TRBV6-5	TRBJ2-5	TRBD2	13	CASSRTRWETQYF
TRBV28	TRBJ1-1	NA	14	CASSFVGRNTEAFF
TRBV7-9	TRBJ2-1	NA	11	CASSPYNEQFF
TRBV7-2	TRBJ2-3	NA	12	CASTSTTDTQYF
TRBV6-4	TRBJ1-2	NA	12	CAGLGRHYGYTF
TRBV7-2	TRBJ1-2	TRBD1	14	CASSSRDRVRGYTF
TRBV5-1	TRBJ1-1	TRBD1	13	CASSPQGEGEAFF
TRBV5-1	TRBJ2-1	NA	11	CASSFSREQFF
TRBV27	TRBJ1-1	TRBD1	12	CATRQGGAEAFF
TRBV7-7	TRBJ2-3	TRBD1	16	CASSPGTGGITDTQYF
TRBV6-2/TRBV6-3	TRBJ2-7	TRBD2	15	CASSYFAGGPDEQYF
TRBV30	TRBJ1-1	NA	12	CAWRTGTAEAFF
TRBV7-8	TRBJ1-2	NA	14	CASSLATGRDGYTF
TRBV6-5	TRBJ1-1	NA	18	CASSGGWPYLLMNTEAFF
TRBV12-3/TRBV12-4	TRBJ2-1	TRBD2	14	CASSLGGKYNEQFF
TRBV28	TRBJ2-1	NA	15	CASTLPAGSYNEQFF
TRBV10-3	TRBJ2-3	NA	15	CAAKGNGDLTDTQYF
TRBV4-3	TRBJ1-1	NA	14	CASSQVEWTTEAFF